This TCR beta chain was obtained from a study of immune cell composition in non-small cell lung cancer. Study-level results: Tumour TCR-beta clonality was not significantly tied to smoking pack-years.

Normal lung was taken at the farthest possible site, at least 3 cm from tumour. Frozen unsorted single-cell suspensions supplied the genomic DNA. TCRdb's copy holds only in-frame clones and misses some; the assay was immunoSEQ multiplex PCR. The sample has 3,500 or so clones, 80% to 85% seen once. Remarks on this clone: The antigen is unknown.

The CDR3 has 15 residues. Germline V lookup: CDR1 SGHKS, CDR2 YYEKEE (reference sequence). Trimming removed 0 bases at V and 15 bases at J, with 22 bases between. The V and J genes are TRBV5-5 and TRBJ2-1; possible D gene TRBD1, 6 bases. The receptor comes from a human donor with non-small cell lung cancer. The sequenced sample was non-adjacent lung tissue. The DNA of the CDR3 is TGTGCCAGCAGCTTGGAGGGGACACGGCTCGAGGGAAGGTTCTTC. Its translation: CASSLEGTRLEGRFF.